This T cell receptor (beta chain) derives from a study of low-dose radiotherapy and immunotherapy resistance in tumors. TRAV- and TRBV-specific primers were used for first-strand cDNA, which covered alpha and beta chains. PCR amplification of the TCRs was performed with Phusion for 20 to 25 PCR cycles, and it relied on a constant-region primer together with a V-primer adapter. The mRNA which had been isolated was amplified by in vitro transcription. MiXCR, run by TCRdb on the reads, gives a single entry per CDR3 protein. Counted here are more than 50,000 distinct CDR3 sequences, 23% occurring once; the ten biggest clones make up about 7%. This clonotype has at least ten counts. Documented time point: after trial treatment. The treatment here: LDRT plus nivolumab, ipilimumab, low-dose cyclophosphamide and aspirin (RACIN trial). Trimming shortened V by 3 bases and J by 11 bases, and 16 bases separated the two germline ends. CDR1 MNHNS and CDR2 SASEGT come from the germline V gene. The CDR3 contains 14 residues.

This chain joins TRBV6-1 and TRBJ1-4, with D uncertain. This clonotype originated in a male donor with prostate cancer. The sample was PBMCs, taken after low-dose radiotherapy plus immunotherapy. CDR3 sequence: CASSETLSGVKLFF. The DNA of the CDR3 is TGTGCCAGCAGTGAGACCCTAAGCGGCGTGAAACTGTTTTTT.